These 3 T cell receptor beta chains were all obtained from the same sample, sequenced in a study of regulatory T cells in long-lasting Graves disease. Time point reported: persistent/refractory GD, antithyroid drugs over 5 years with positive TRAb. TCR sequences were obtained from RNA taken from PBMCs. According to the study, TCR beta libraries were built with iRepertoire HTBI primers and CDR3-region Arm-PCR. TCRdb re-called the multiplex PCR reads through MiXCR, storing one row per CDR3 protein. The sample shows a few hundred thousand distinct CDR3 sequences, around 23% of them seen only once. The material sequenced was peripheral blood mononuclear cells (PBMCs), taken when the disease was refractory, from a patient treated with antithyroid drugs. The receptors originated from a woman in her thirties or forties with Graves disease.

This clonotype was found many times. V and J are TRBV20-1 and TRBJ1-6; TRBD1 agrees at 7 bases. The CDR3 length is 16 residues. Trimming took 1 base from V and 6 from J; bases not matched to a gene: 9. The germline CDR1 and CDR2 sequences are DFQATT and SNEGSKA (reference sequence). CDR3: CSARGTPGQLNSPLHF. The CDR3 coding sequence is TGCAGTGCTAGAGGGACACCGGGACAGCTTAATTCACCCCTCCACTTT.

The table lists this clonotype with many counts. The chain recombines TRBV20-1 with TRBJ2-7; D tentatively reads TRBD1 or TRBD2 (6 bases each). The V gene's germline CDR1 is DFQATT and CDR2 SNEGSKA (reference sequence). V lost 3 bases, J lost 3 bases, and 9 bases lay in between. This CDR3 has 12 amino acids. As DNA, the CDR3 is TGCAGTGCTAGGGGGGGCCGCTACGAGCAGTACTTC. Amino acids: CSARGGRYEQYF.

This clonotype was seen a few times. J is TRBJ2-7 and V is TRBV11-2, with TRBD2 matching 13 bases. The CDR3 has 16 amino acids. The trim removed 8 bases at V and 5 bases at J, leaving 12 bases unmatched. CDR1 is SGHAT, CDR2 FQNNGV, per germline. CDR3 nucleotides: TGTGCCAGCTCACCAAGCGGACTAGCGGGAGCTCACGAGCAGTACTTC. This encodes CASSPSGLAGAHEQYF.